The next 7 T cell receptor beta chains were all read from a single sample in a study of shared clonotypes between healthy human individuals. The assay was immunoSEQ multiplex PCR, and TCRdb's table has in-frame clones only and misses some. Of about 980,000 clones in the sample, around three quarters were seen once. Sequenced: memory CD4+ T cells sorted from blood. Subset here: CD45RA-negative fraction. These receptors all come from a man between 18 and 29 years old in good health.

The chain couples TRBV19 to TRBJ2-6; possible D gene TRBD1, 5 bases. The CDR3 consists of 15 residues. Trimming cost V 6 bases and J 2 bases, with 11 bases left between them. In germline, CDR1 is LNHDA, CDR2 SQIVND (reference sequence). The CDR3 here is CASRAQGTGANVLTF. The CDR3 DNA reads TGTGCCAGTAGAGCCCAGGGAACTGGGGCCAACGTCCTGACTTTC.

This chain uses TRBV9 with TRBJ1-1; a weak D match, TRBD1 (5 bases). Germline loops: CDR1 SGDLS, CDR2 YYNGEE. Trimming pared 0 bases from V and 5 bases from J, leaving 11 bases between. This CDR3 has 14 amino acids. In DNA form, the CDR3 reads TGTGCCAGCAGCGTAGGGGCAGGGATAACTGAAGCTTTCTTT. Translation: CASSVGAGITEAFF.

This clone has just one count. CDR3 in amino acids: CASSIGRANTGELFF. The CDR3 DNA follows: TGTGCCAGTAGTATAGGCAGGGCGAACACCGGGGAGCTGTTTTTT. The V gene is TRBV19, the J gene TRBJ2-2; weak D call: TRBD1 (5 bases). Germline V gene sequence: CDR1 LNHDA, CDR2 SQIVND (reference sequence). The V and J ends lost 1 base and 0 bases respectively, with 6 bases between them. This CDR3 spans 15 amino acids.

This clone was counted only a few times. In the same sample, other DNA sequences code for this CDR3. The V gene is TRBV5-6, the J gene TRBJ1-2; 7 bases align to TRBD1. Trimming removed 0 bases from V and 4 bases from J; junction bases left unmatched: 3. Germline loops: CDR1 SGHDT, CDR2 YYEEEE. CDR3 length: 14 residues. The CDR3 DNA sequence: TGTGCCAGCAGCTTGGGTGGGACAGTCTATGGCTACACCTTC. This translates into CASSLGGTVYGYTF. The whole variable domain, remainder taken from reference TRBV5-6 and TRBJ1-2, is DAGVTQSPTHLIKTRGQQVTLRCSPKSGHDTVSWYQQALGQGPQFIFQYYEEEERQRGNFPDRFSGHQFPNYSSELNVNALLLGDSALYLCASSLGGTVYGYTFGSGTRLTVV.

Here the CDR3 reads CASSLWPSGTGNYGYTF. For the CDR3, the DNA is TGTGCCAGTAGCCTCTGGCCTTCCGGGACAGGGAACTATGGCTACACCTTC. The rearrangement links TRBV19 to TRBJ1-2; 9 nucleotides agree with TRBD1. The germline V gene has CDR1 LNHDA and CDR2 SQIVND (reference sequence). V gave up 6 bases and J gave up 2 bases; unmatched junction bases: 13. This CDR3 is built from 17 residues.

The chain employs TRBV30 and TRBJ1-2, with 9 positions matching TRBD1. There are 11 residues in the CDR3. The germline V gene has CDR1 GTSNPN and CDR2 SVGIG (reference sequence). The trim removed 5 bases at V and 6 bases at J, leaving 1 base unmatched. The CDR3 here is CAWGDRDGYTF. Here the CDR3 DNA reads TGTGCCTGGGGGGACAGGGATGGCTACACCTTC. Full variable domain (rest looked up from reference TRBV30 and TRBJ1-2): SQTIHQWPATLVQPVGSPLSLECTVEGTSNPNLYWYRQAAGRGLQLLFYSVGIGQISSEVPQNLSASRPQDRQFILSSKKLLLSDSGFYLCAWGDRDGYTFGSGTRLTVV.

This clone was counted between two and nine times. The chain has TRBV30 and TRBJ2-1; D perhaps matches TRBD2 (5 bases). Per the germline V gene, CDR1 is GTSNPN and CDR2 is SVGIG (reference sequence). Trimming pared 3 bases from V and 0 bases from J, leaving 12 bases between. The CDR3 consists of 15 residues. CDR3 amino acids: CAWSKDFNSYNEQFF. CDR3 bases: TGTGCCTGGAGCAAGGACTTTAACTCCTACAATGAGCAGTTCTTC.